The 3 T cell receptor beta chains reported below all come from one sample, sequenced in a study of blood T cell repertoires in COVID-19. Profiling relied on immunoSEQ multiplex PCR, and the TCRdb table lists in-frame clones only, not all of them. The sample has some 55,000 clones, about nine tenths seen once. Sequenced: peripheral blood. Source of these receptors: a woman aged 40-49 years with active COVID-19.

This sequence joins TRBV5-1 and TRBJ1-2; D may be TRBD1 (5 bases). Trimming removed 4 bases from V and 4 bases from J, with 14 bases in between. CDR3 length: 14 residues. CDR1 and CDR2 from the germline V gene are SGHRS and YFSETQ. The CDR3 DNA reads TGCGCCAGCAGCCCCCAGGGCGGCCTCTATGGCTACACCTTC. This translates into CASSPQGGLYGYTF.

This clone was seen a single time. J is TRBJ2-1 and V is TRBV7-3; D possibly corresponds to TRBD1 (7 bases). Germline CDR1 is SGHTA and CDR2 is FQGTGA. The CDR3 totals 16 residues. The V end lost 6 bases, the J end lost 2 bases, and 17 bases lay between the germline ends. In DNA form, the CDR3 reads TGTGCCAGCAGGGAGCAGGGGGGTCCGCCCTACAATGAGCAGTTCTTC. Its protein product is CASREQGGPPYNEQFF.

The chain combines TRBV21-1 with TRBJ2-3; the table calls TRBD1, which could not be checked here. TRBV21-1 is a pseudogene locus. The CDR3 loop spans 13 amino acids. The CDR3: CASSKQGPDTQYF. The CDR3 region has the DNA TGTGCCAGCAGCAAACAGGGTCCAGATACGCAGTATTTT.